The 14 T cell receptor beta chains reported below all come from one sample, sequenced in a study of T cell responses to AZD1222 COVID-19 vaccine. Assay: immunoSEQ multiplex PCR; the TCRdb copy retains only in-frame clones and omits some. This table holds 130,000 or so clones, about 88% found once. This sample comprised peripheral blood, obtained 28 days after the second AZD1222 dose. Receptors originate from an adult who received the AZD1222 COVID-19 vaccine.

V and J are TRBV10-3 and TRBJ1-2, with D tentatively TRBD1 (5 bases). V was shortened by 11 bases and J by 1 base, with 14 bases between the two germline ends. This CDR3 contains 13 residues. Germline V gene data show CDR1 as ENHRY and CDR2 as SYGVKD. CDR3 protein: CAAWGGINYGYTF. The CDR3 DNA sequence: TGTGCCGCCTGGGGGGGGATTAACTATGGCTACACCTTC.

CDR3 sequence reads: CASSPRVNANTGELFF. As DNA, the CDR3 is TGCGCCAGCAGCCCCCGGGTGAACGCGAACACCGGGGAGCTGTTTTTT. V and J are TRBV5-1 and TRBJ2-2; D ambiguous. This CDR3 contains 16 residues. Looked up from germline, CDR1 is SGHRS and CDR2 is YFSETQ. V was shortened by 4 bases and J by 0 bases, with 13 bases between the two germline ends.

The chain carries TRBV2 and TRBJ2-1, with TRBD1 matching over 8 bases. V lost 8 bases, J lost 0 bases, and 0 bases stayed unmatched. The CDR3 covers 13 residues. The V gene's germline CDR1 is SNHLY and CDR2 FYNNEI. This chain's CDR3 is CASGQGSYNEQFF. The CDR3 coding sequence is TGTGCCAGCGGACAGGGCTCCTACAATGAGCAGTTCTTC.

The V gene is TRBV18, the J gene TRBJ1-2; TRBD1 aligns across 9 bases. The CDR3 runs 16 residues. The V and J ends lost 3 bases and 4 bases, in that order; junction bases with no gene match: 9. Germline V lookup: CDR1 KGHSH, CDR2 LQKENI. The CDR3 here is CASSPGTGRRGYGYTF. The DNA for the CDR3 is TGTGCCAGCTCACCGGGGACAGGGCGGCGGGGCTATGGCTACACCTTC.

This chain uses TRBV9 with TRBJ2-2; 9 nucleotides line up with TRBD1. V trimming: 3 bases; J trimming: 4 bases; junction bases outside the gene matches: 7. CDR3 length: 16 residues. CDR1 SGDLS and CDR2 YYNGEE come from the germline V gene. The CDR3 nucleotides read TGTGCCAGCAGCGACCGGACAGGGGCGGGCACCGGGGAGCTGTTTTTT. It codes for CASSDRTGAGTGELFF. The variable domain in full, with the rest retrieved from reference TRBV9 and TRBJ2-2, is DSGVTQTPKHLITATGQRVTLRCSPRSGDLSVYWYQQSLDQGLQFLIQYYNGEERAKGNILERFSAQQFPDLHSELNLSSLELGDSALYFCASSDRTGAGTGELFFGEGSRLTVL.

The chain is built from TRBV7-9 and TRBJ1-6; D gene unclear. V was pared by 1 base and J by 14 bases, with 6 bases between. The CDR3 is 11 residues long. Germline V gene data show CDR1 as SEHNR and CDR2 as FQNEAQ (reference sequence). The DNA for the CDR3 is TGTGCCAGCAGCTTAGGGTTATCCCTCCACTTT. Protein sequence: CASSLGLSLHF.

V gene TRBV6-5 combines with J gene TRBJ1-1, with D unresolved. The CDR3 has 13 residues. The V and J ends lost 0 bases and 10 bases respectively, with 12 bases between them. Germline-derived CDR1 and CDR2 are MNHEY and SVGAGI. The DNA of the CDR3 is TGTGCCAGCAGTTACTCTTCGAGACCTCGAGCTTTCTTT. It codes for CASSYSSRPRAFF.

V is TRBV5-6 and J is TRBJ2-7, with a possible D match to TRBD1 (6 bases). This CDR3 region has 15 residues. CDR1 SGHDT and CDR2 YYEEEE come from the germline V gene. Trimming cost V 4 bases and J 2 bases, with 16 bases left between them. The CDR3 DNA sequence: TGTGCCAGCAGCGGCGAGGGGGATGGGCCCTACGAGCAGTACTTC. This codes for CASSGEGDGPYEQYF.

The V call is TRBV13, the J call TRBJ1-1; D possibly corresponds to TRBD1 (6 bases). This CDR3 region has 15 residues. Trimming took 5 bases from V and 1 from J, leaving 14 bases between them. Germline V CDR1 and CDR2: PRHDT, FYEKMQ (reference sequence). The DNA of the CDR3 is TGTGCCAGCAGCAGCGGATTCAGGGGGAACACTGAAGCTTTCTTT. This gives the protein CASSSGFRGNTEAFF.

In DNA, the CDR3 is TGCGCCAGCAGCCGGGAGACAGGGGTTTTGAGCTCCTACGAGCAGTACTTC. As protein: CASSRETGVLSSYEQYF. V is TRBV4-1 and J is TRBJ2-7; 8 nucleotides line up with TRBD1. Germline CDR1 and CDR2: MGHRA and YSYEKL. This CDR3 contains 17 residues. Trimming took 4 bases from V and 0 from J; bases not matched to a gene: 11.

CDR3 region: CAIKDHRTGDSPLHF. Written as DNA, the CDR3 is TGTGCCATCAAGGACCACCGGACAGGGGATTCACCCCTCCACTTT. This chain uses TRBV10-3 with TRBJ1-6; 9 bases agree with TRBD1. The J segment lost 8 bases and the V segment lost 7 bases, leaving 9 bases of the junction unmatched. CDR1 is ENHRY and CDR2 is SYGVKD in the germline V gene. There are 15 residues in the CDR3.

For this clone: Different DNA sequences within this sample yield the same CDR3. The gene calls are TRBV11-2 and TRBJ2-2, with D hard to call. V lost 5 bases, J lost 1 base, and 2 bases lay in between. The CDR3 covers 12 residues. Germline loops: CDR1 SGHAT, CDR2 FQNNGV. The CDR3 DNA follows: TGTGCCAGCAGCCAGAACACCGGGGAGCTGTTTTTT. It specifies CASSQNTGELFF.

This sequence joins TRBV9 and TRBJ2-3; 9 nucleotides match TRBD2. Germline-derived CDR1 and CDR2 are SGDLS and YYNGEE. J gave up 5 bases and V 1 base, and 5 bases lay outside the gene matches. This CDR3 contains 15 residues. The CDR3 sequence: CASSVLAGSIDTQYF. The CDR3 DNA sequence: TGTGCCAGCAGCGTACTAGCGGGATCAATAGATACGCAGTATTTT.

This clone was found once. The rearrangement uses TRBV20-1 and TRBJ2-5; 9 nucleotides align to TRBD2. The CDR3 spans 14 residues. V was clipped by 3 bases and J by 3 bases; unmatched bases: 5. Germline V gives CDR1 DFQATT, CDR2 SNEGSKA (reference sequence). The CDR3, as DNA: TGCAGTGCTAGTGTAGCGGGGGTCGAAGAGACCCAGTACTTC. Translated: CSASVAGVEETQYF.